This T cell receptor (beta chain) was observed in a study of neurological immune-mediated disorders. The CDR3 covers 16 residues. V was cut by 6 bases and J by 4 bases, with 16 bases left in between. CDR1 is MNHEY and CDR2 is SVGAGI in the germline V gene. The team produced cDNA through 5'RACE using 10-nucleotide random UMIs. TCRdb used MiXCR to reprocess the 5' RACE reads, holding one entry per CDR3 protein. Of about 66,000 distinct CDR3 sequences listed, about 4.9% are singletons. This clonotype was counted ten times or more. This TCR was recovered from a young man with multiple sclerosis. The rearrangement links TRBV6-5 to TRBJ2-6, with D maybe TRBD1 (6 bases). Input material: PBMCs. In DNA form, the CDR3 reads TGTGCCAGCAGGCGAAACAGGGATTCCGGGGCCAACGTCCTGACTTTC. Translating it yields CASRRNRDSGANVLTF.